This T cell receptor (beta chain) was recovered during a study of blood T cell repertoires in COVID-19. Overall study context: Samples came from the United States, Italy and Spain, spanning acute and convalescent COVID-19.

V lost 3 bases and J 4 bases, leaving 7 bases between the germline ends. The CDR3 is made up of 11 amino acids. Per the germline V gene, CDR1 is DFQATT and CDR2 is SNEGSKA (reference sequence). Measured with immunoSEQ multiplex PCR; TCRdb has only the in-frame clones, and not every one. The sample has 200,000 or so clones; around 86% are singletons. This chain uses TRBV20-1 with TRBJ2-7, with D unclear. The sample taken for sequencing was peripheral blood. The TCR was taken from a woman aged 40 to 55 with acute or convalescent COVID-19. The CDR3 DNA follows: TGCAGTGCTAGTATCAGGTACGAGCAGTACTTC. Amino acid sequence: CSASIRYEQYF.